Listed below are T cell receptor beta chains from one sample, sequenced in a study of response to subunit inactivated influenza vaccine. MiXCR, applied by TCRdb to the RT-PCR reads, yields one record per CDR3 protein. The table lists 600,000 to 850,000 distinct CDR3 sequences, about 14% of them singletons. The sequences come from PBMCs from blood, collected around 14 days before vaccination. These receptors came from a man between 50 and 59 years old who received an inactivated influenza vaccine. The CDR3 runs from the conserved cysteine through the conserved F or W. The D gene is left open where the match is weak. Where a row states a size, it is once, few, many or the class of an expanded clone; other rows omit it.

V	D	size	J	CDR3	DNA
TRBV20-1	.	few	TRBJ2-3	CSARDPRTDTQYF	TGCAGTGCTAGAGATCCCCGTACAGATACGCAGTATTTT
TRBV7-8	.	few	TRBJ1-1	CASSSSAGEAFF	TGTGCCAGCAGCTCGAGTGCTGGAGAAGCTTTCTTT
TRBV11-2	.	many	TRBJ1-2	CASSRGGSYGYTF	TGTGCCAGCAGCCGAGGAGGGTCCTATGGCTACACCTTC
TRBV18	TRBD1	few	TRBJ2-3	CASSPRTGTTDTQYF	TGTGCCAGCTCACCGAGGACAGGGACAACAGATACGCAGTATTTT
TRBV20-1	TRBD2	.	TRBJ2-1	CSAVSGTSGRAYANEQFF	TGCAGTGCCGTCTCCGGGACTAGCGGGAGGGCCTATGCCAATGAGCAGTTCTTC
TRBV10-3	.	few	TRBJ1-2	CAISESGGDYYGYTF	TGTGCCATCAGTGAGTCGGGGGGAGACTACTATGGCTACACCTTC
TRBV28	TRBD1	.	TRBJ2-2	CASKRDRTIAGELFF	TGTGCCAGCAAACGGGACAGGACTATCGCCGGGGAGCTGTTTTTT
TRBV6-1	TRBD1	few	TRBJ2-3	CASRDDRGPDTQYF	TGTGCCAGCAGGGACGACAGGGGGCCCGATACGCAGTATTTT
TRBV27	.	.	TRBJ1-6	CASSHRANVYNSPLHF	TGTGCCAGCAGTCACAGGGCAAACGTGTATAATTCACCCCTCCACTTT
TRBV12-3/TRBV12-4	.	many	TRBJ2-4	CASSPNNMLAKNIQYF	TGTGCCAGCAGTCCTAACAACATGCTAGCCAAAAACATTCAGTACTTC
TRBV12-3/TRBV12-4	.	.	TRBJ2-7	CASSSSGPYEQYF	TGTGCCAGCAGTTCTTCCGGGCCCTACGAGCAGTACTTC
TRBV29-1	TRBD1	many	TRBJ2-1	CSVIPNRGGNEQFF	TGCAGCGTTATCCCAAACAGGGGCGGAAATGAGCAGTTCTTC
TRBV28	.	few	TRBJ2-7	CASSLTLRQYF	TGTGCCAGCAGTCTCACATTGCGGCAGTACTTC
TRBV5-5	.	many	TRBJ2-2	CASGPFRGNTGELFF	TGTGCCAGCGGCCCCTTCAGGGGGAACACCGGGGAGCTGTTTTTT
TRBV5-1	.	.	TRBJ2-5	CASSLEGWSQETQYF	TGCGCCAGCAGCTTGGAGGGGTGGTCACAAGAGACCCAGTACTTC
TRBV30	.	.	TRBJ2-2	CAWEVTGELFF	TGTGCCTGGGAGGTCACCGGGGAGCTGTTTTTT
TRBV10-3	.	many	TRBJ1-3	CAITVYGPGGSGNTIYF	TGTGCCATCACCGTTTATGGACCCGGAGGCTCTGGAAACACCATATATTTT
TRBV7-9	TRBD1	many	TRBJ1-1	CASSGGGPINTEAFF	TGTGCCAGCAGCGGAGGGGGCCCGATCAACACTGAAGCTTTCTTT
TRBV18	TRBD1	few	TRBJ2-7	CASSPQTGTVAYEQYF	TGTGCCAGCTCACCACAAACCGGGACAGTAGCCTACGAGCAGTACTTC
TRBV27	.	.	TRBJ2-7	CASSLSGTPHEQYF	TGTGCCAGCAGTTTATCGGGGACGCCCCACGAGCAGTACTTC
TRBV20-1	.	.	TRBJ1-4	CSAAGPTANEKLFF	TGCAGTGCTGCAGGGCCGACAGCTAATGAAAAACTGTTTTTT
TRBV2	.	few	TRBJ1-1	CASSGDGEAFF	TGTGCCAGCAGTGGGGACGGTGAAGCTTTCTTT
TRBV29-1	TRBD2	many	TRBJ2-3	CSVEFLSATGGSTDTQYF	TGCAGCGTTGAATTCCTATCGGCAACGGGAGGGAGCACAGATACGCAGTATTTT
TRBV12-3/TRBV12-4	.	.	TRBJ2-1	CASSLGGLWYNEQFF	TGTGCCAGCAGTTTAGGGGGTCTGTGGTACAATGAGCAGTTCTTC
TRBV20-1	TRBD1	.	TRBJ2-1	CSARGKGSYNEQFF	TGCAGTGCCAGGGGGAAGGGGTCCTACAATGAGCAGTTCTTC
TRBV6-2/TRBV6-3	.	.	TRBJ2-7	CASSFSGTPAYEQYF	TGTGCCAGCAGTTTCTCCGGGACTCCGGCCTACGAGCAGTACTTC
TRBV7-9	.	.	TRBJ2-3	CASSKRQSTDTQYF	TGTGCCAGCAGCAAGCGGCAGAGCACAGATACGCAGTATTTT
TRBV7-2	TRBD2	few	TRBJ2-2	CASSHLAGGTGELFF	TGTGCCAGCAGCCACCTAGCGGGGGGCACCGGGGAGCTGTTTTTT
TRBV29-1	.	.	TRBJ2-1	CSVGRRNNEQFF	TGCAGCGTGGGGAGGCGTAACAATGAGCAGTTCTTC
TRBV12-3/TRBV12-4	TRBD1	few	TRBJ2-3	CASSHRDRGTDTQYF	TGTGCCAGCAGTCACCGGGACAGGGGAACAGATACGCAGTATTTT
TRBV12-3/TRBV12-4	.	few	TRBJ1-2	CASGQTYGYTF	TGTGCCAGCGGACAGACCTATGGCTACACCTTC
TRBV5-1	.	few	TRBJ2-1	CASSLAPRGGYNEQFF	TGCGCCAGCAGCTTGGCCCCCAGGGGCGGGTACAATGAGCAGTTCTTC
TRBV11-1	TRBD2	few	TRBJ2-3	CASSLTTSGSEWTTDTQYF	TGTGCCAGCAGCCTGACGACTAGCGGGAGCGAATGGACCACAGATACGCAGTATTTT
TRBV3-1	TRBD1	many	TRBJ2-7	CASSPGTGGSYEQYF	TGTGCCAGCTCACCTGGGACAGGGGGGAGTTACGAGCAGTACTTC